Below are 15 T cell receptor beta chains sequenced from a single sample in a study of post-analysis software for immune sequencing data. The TCR beta cDNA libraries contained unique molecular identifiers. TCRdb itself ran the PCR reads through MiXCR, one entry per CDR3 protein. This repertoire shows hundreds of thousands of distinct CDR3 sequences, about 40% found once; its top ten account for under 2%. These receptors lack a known antigen. Whole-study findings and limits: Patients had higher frequencies than controls of a few TRBV segments, including TRBV5-6, TRBV5-1 and TRBV20-1.

The specimen was blood. The receptors stem from a girl under 18 with multiple sclerosis.

The V and J genes are TRBV6-6 and TRBJ1-6, with D possibly being TRBD1 (5 bases). V lost 2 bases and J 7 bases, leaving 6 bases between the germline ends. The CDR3 extends over 13 amino acids. Germline values: CDR1 MNHNY, CDR2 SVGAGI (reference sequence). The DNA of the CDR3 is TGTGCCAGCAGTTACGAGGGGAATTCACCCCTCCACTTT. Amino acid sequence: CASSYEGNSPLHF.

This clonotype was picked up a small number of times. The rearrangement joins TRBV20-1 to TRBJ2-3, with 10 bases that match TRBD2. CDR3 length: 13 residues. V gave up 2 bases and J gave up 8 bases; unmatched junction bases: 4. CDR1 is DFQATT and CDR2 is SNEGSKA in the germline V gene (reference sequence). The CDR3 DNA is TGCAGTGCTAGACTAGCGGGGGAAGGTACGCAGTATTTT. Its translation: CSARLAGEGTQYF.

V is TRBV24-1 and J is TRBJ1-2; D remains ambiguous. Trimming removed 3 bases from V and 4 bases from J, with 5 bases in between. Germline CDR1 KGHDR, CDR2 SFDVKD. This CDR3 has 12 amino acids. CDR3 nucleotide sequence: TGTGCCACCAGTGATGGCCGCTATGGCTACACCTTC. Its protein product is CATSDGRYGYTF.

J is TRBJ1-2 and V is TRBV12-3 or TRBV12-4; the D is unclear. The CDR3 sequence is 13 residues long. Trimming took 3 bases from V and 4 from J, leaving 9 bases between them. Here the CDR3 DNA reads TGTGCCAGCAGTTTCGCCCCGGTCTATGGCTACACCTTC. Protein: CASSFAPVYGYTF.

This chain links TRBV5-1 with TRBJ2-7; 8 bases are shared with TRBD2. The CDR3 runs to 17 residues. Per the germline V gene, CDR1 is SGHRS and CDR2 is YFSETQ. The V and J ends lost 0 bases and 4 bases, in that order; junction bases with no gene match: 12. The CDR3 region has the DNA TGCGCCAGCAGCTTGGGGCCTTGGGGTAGCGGGATGTACGAGCAGTACTTC. Translating it yields CASSLGPWGSGMYEQYF.

The rearrangement uses TRBV10-3 and TRBJ1-2; no firm D call. Germline values: CDR1 ENHRY, CDR2 SYGVKD. The CDR3 contains 12 residues. V was trimmed by 4 bases and J by 4 bases, leaving 7 bases between them. CDR3: CAISAGSYGYTF. CDR3 sequence (DNA): TGTGCCATCAGTGCGGGCAGCTATGGCTACACCTTC.

The chain couples TRBV7-8 to TRBJ2-3; D is possibly TRBD2 (5 bases). CDR3 size: 15 residues. Germline loops: CDR1 SGHVS, CDR2 FQNEAQ. V gave up 5 bases and J gave up 0 bases, with 12 bases separating them. Written as DNA, the CDR3 is TGTGCCAGCAGCCCCCTTATAGCGAGCACAGATACGCAGTATTTT. Protein: CASSPLIASTDTQYF.

This clonotype appeared a few times. V and J are TRBV5-1 and TRBJ2-5, with TRBD2 matching 7 bases. The CDR3 is 15 amino acids. V gave up 2 bases and J gave up 1 base; unmatched junction bases: 5. Per the germline V gene, CDR1 is SGHRS and CDR2 is YFSETQ. CDR3 in DNA: TGCGCCAGCAGCTTTGATACTAGCGCCCAAGAGACCCAGTACTTC. It encodes CASSFDTSAQETQYF.

The chain carries TRBV7-2 and TRBJ1-5, with D perhaps TRBD1 (5 bases). V lost 5 bases and J 7 bases, leaving 15 bases between the germline ends. CDR3 size: 14 residues. Germline V gene data show CDR1 as SGHTA and CDR2 as FQGNSA. CDR3 nucleotides: TGTGCCAGCAGCCCAATGGCAGGGAAACAGCCCCAGCATTTT. Translation: CASSPMAGKQPQHF.

V usage is TRBV20-1 and J usage is TRBJ1-2; possible D gene TRBD1, 6 bases. The length of the CDR3 is 11 residues. Germline V lookup: CDR1 DFQATT, CDR2 SNEGSKA (reference sequence). The chain's CDR3 is CRPRGAGGYTF. The CDR3 DNA reads TGCCGTCCCCGGGGGGCGGGCGGCTACACCTTC.

This clonotype has a handful of counts. The chain couples TRBV3-1 to TRBJ1-2; TRBD1 might be the D (6 bases). Germline values: CDR1 LGHDT, CDR2 YNNKEL (reference sequence). Trimming left V 0 bases short and J 3 bases short, with 17 bases between. This CDR3 contains 17 residues. The CDR3: CASSQDVWTAVDYGYTF. The CDR3 region has the DNA TGTGCCAGCAGCCAAGACGTTTGGACAGCCGTTGACTATGGCTACACCTTC.

The chain couples TRBV10-3 to TRBJ2-1, with a weak D call TRBD1 (5 bases). There are 15 residues in the CDR3. With 7 bases removed from V and 4 bases from J, the gap between germline ends came to 17 bases. Per the germline V gene, CDR1 is ENHRY and CDR2 is SYGVKD. The CDR3 coding sequence is TGTGCCATCAATAGTCCAGGGAACACGTACAATGAGCAGTTCTTC. Amino acid sequence: CAINSPGNTYNEQFF.

This chain joins TRBV10-3 and TRBJ2-1, with TRBD1 identical over 7 bases. From germline, CDR1 is ENHRY and CDR2 SYGVKD. V shed 0 bases and J 7 bases; nucleotides not matched to a gene: 9. The CDR3 consists of 16 residues. CDR3 sequence: CAISESRQGSKNEQFF. The CDR3 DNA follows: TGTGCCATCAGTGAGTCACGACAGGGATCCAAGAATGAGCAGTTCTTC.

This clonotype was counted only a few times. The chain couples TRBV10-3 to TRBJ2-1; D may be TRBD2 (6 bases). The V and J ends lost 0 bases and 6 bases respectively, with 12 bases between them. The CDR3 contains 15 residues. Looked up from germline, CDR1 is ENHRY and CDR2 is SYGVKD. The CDR3 loop is CAISESRDLGNEQFF. Here the CDR3 DNA reads TGTGCCATCAGTGAGTCGCGGGACTTGGGCAATGAGCAGTTCTTC.

This chain connects TRBV5-6 to TRBJ1-2; D is unclear. The CDR3 runs to 13 residues. CDR1 is SGHDT and CDR2 is YYEEEE in the germline V gene. Trimming removed 5 bases from V and 0 bases from J, with 8 bases in between. The CDR3 reads CASRGSTNYGYTF. CDR3 bases: TGTGCCAGCAGGGGCAGTACTAACTATGGCTACACCTTC. The complete variable domain, with remaining parts taken from reference TRBV5-6 and TRBJ1-2, reads DAGVTQSPTHLIKTRGQQVTLRCSPKSGHDTVSWYQQALGQGPQFIFQYYEEEERQRGNFPDRFSGHQFPNYSSELNVNALLLGDSALYLCASRGSTNYGYTFGSGTRLTVV.